Shown below are 9 T cell receptor beta chains from a single sample sequenced in a study of T cells in Graves' hyperthyroidism and ophthalmopathy. Researchers amplified the TCR beta CDR3 regions from RNA transcripts. TCR CDR3 regions were first amplified by RT-PCR with HTBI primers. TCRdb ran MiXCR on the multiplex PCR reads and lists one entry per CDR3 protein. The repertoire holds under 350,000 distinct CDR3 sequences, approximately 22% seen once, with about 50% in the top ten. The sample taken for sequencing was blood. All receptors come from a woman aged 45-65 years with Graves' hyperthyroidism.

The chain uses TRBV5-6 and TRBJ2-2; the D is unclear. V lost 1 base to trimming and J lost 1 base, with 5 bases between them. The CDR3 length is 14 residues. Germline V gene data show CDR1 as SGHDT and CDR2 as YYEEEE. In DNA form, the CDR3 reads TGTGCCAGCAGCTTGATCATGAACACCGGGGAGCTGTTTTTT. Amino acids: CASSLIMNTGELFF.

The chain joins TRBV28 to TRBJ2-4; TRBD2 is a possible D gene (6 bases). The germline V and J ends were trimmed by 6 bases and 0 bases, with 9 bases remaining between them. Germline assignment: CDR1 MDHEN and CDR2 SYDVKM. There are 14 residues in the CDR3. CDR3 residues: CASRGDLAKNIQYF. CDR3 in DNA: TGTGCCAGCAGGGGGGACTTAGCCAAAAACATTCAGTACTTC.

This clonotype came up a few times. The genes are TRBV12-5 and TRBJ2-6; D gene uncertain. This CDR3 region has 13 residues. Germline-derived CDR1 and CDR2 are LGHNT and FRNRAP. Trimming took 5 bases from V and 1 from J, leaving 3 bases between them. In nucleotides, the CDR3 is TGTGCTAGTGGTCTGTCTGGGGCCAACGTCCTGACTTTC. Its translation: CASGLSGANVLTF.

This clonotype was detected ten times or more. This chain joins TRBV11-1 and TRBJ1-4, with a possible D match to TRBD1 (5 bases). The germline CDR1 and CDR2 sequences are SGHAT and FQDESV (reference sequence). V gave up 5 bases and J gave up 7 bases, with 11 bases separating them. The CDR3 covers 13 residues. The DNA of the CDR3 is TGTGCCAGCAGCCAGGACGGGGGTGAAAAACTGTTTTTT. As protein: CASSQDGGEKLFF.

CDR3 amino acids: CASMGGGRNNEQFF. DNA for the CDR3: TGCGCCAGCATGGGTGGCGGGAGGAACAATGAGCAGTTCTTC. The V gene is TRBV5-1, the J gene TRBJ2-1; 8 bases agree with TRBD2. J gave up 5 bases and V 6 bases, and 7 bases lay outside the gene matches. This CDR3 has 14 residues. Germline V gene sequence: CDR1 SGHRS, CDR2 YFSETQ.

In this sample, this clonotype turned up many times. This chain connects TRBV29-1 to TRBJ1-2; 8 bases are a match to TRBD1. Per the germline V gene, CDR1 is SQVTM and CDR2 is ANQGSEA. V gave up 7 bases and J gave up 8 bases; unmatched junction bases: 6. The CDR3 length is 11 residues. DNA for the CDR3: TGCAGCGACTCTACAGGGGGAGGCTACACCTTC. Protein: CSDSTGGGYTF.

This chain uses TRBV2 with TRBJ1-5; no definite D call. CDR1 SNHLY and CDR2 FYNNEI come from the germline V gene. With 3 bases removed from V and 0 bases from J, the gap between germline ends came to 12 bases. The CDR3 has 16 residues. The CDR3 is CASSDSGLYSNQPQHF. CDR3 bases: TGTGCCAGCAGTGATTCCGGACTGTATAGCAATCAGCCCCAGCATTTT. Based on the CDR3 plus reference TRBV2 and TRBJ1-5, the full variable domain is EPEVTQTPSHQVTQMGQEVILRCVPISNHLYFYWYRQILGQKVEFLVSFYNNEISEKSEIFDDQFSVERPDGSNFTLKIRSTKLEDSAMYFCASSDSGLYSNQPQHFGDGTRLSIL.

This clonotype was detected ten times or more. V and J are TRBV20-1 and TRBJ1-1; a possible D gene is TRBD1 (5 bases). This CDR3 region has 13 residues. V dropped 4 bases and J dropped 0 bases, with 9 bases sitting between them. In germline, CDR1 is DFQATT, CDR2 SNEGSKA (reference sequence). The CDR3 sequence: CSAKDILNTEAFF. CDR3 DNA: TGCAGTGCTAAGGACATCTTGAACACTGAAGCTTTCTTT.

V is TRBV5-6 and J is TRBJ2-3; D possibly corresponds to TRBD1 (6 bases). The germline V gene has CDR1 SGHDT and CDR2 YYEEEE. CDR3 length: 16 amino acids. V shed 4 bases and J shed 3 bases, with 18 bases lying between them. The CDR3 DNA reads as TGTGCCAGCAGCACTAAAGTGGCGAGGGGGACAGATACGCAGTATTTT. This sequence encodes CASSTKVARGTDTQYF.